The 20 T cell receptor beta chains below were found in one sample sequenced in a study of blood T cell repertoires in COVID-19. Assay used: immunoSEQ multiplex PCR; TCRdb lists only in-frame clones, some missing. The data show 300,000 to 400,000 clones, over 75% seen once. Sequencing was done on a sample of PBMCs or T cells enriched from blood (not recorded which). These receptors were collected from a woman between 25 and 40 years old with acute COVID-19.

Written as DNA, the CDR3 is TGTGCCAGCAGGCGGGACTCCGGCTACGAGCAGTACTTC. Its translation: CASRRDSGYEQYF. The gene calls are TRBV7-8 and TRBJ2-7, with D perhaps TRBD2 (6 bases). Germline CDR1 and CDR2: SGHVS and FQNEAQ. Trimming shortened V by 6 bases and J by 3 bases, and 12 bases separated the two germline ends. The CDR3 is 13 residues long.

This clone was seen at least ten times. The chain is built from TRBV6-1 and TRBJ2-5; TRBD1 matches 9 bases. CDR3 length: 15 amino acids. V trimming: 0 bases; J trimming: 4 bases; junction bases outside the gene matches: 3. The germline V gene encodes CDR1 MNHNS and CDR2 SASEGT. The CDR3 sequence: CASSEATGGLETQYF. In DNA form, the CDR3 reads TGTGCCAGCAGTGAAGCCACAGGGGGCTTAGAGACCCAGTACTTC.

This clone was observed at least ten times. The V and J genes are TRBV6-5 and TRBJ2-1, with TRBD2 matching 8 bases. V was clipped by 2 bases and J by 8 bases; unmatched bases: 11. Germline V gene data show CDR1 as MNHEY and CDR2 as SVGAGI. This CDR3 is 16 amino acids long. In DNA form, the CDR3 reads TGTGCCAGCAGTTACGGTTTCCGGGGGGGCATCTATGAGCAGTTCTTC. Residues: CASSYGFRGGIYEQFF.

V gene TRBV11-1 combines with J gene TRBJ2-5; no reliable D call. The CDR3 is 14 residues long. The V end was cut by 1 base, the J end by 2 bases, with 8 bases between. The V gene's germline CDR1 is SGHAT and CDR2 FQDESV (reference sequence). The CDR3 sequence is CASSLGVGQETQYF. The CDR3, as DNA: TGTGCCAGCAGCTTAGGGGTCGGGCAAGAGACCCAGTACTTC.

The chain recombines TRBV11-2 with TRBJ2-2, with 8 positions matching TRBD1. The CDR3 totals 13 residues. CDR1 is SGHAT and CDR2 is FQNNGV in the germline V gene. J gave up 7 bases and V 3 bases, and 1 base lay outside the gene matches. DNA for the CDR3: TGTGCCAGCAGCTTCACAGGGGGCGGGGAGCTGTTTTTT. Translated: CASSFTGGGELFF.

The genes are TRBV18 and TRBJ1-2, with TRBD1 matching 8 bases. The CDR3 covers 15 residues. V dropped 3 bases and J dropped 6; count of bases not matched to a gene: 9. Germline V lookup: CDR1 KGHSH, CDR2 LQKENI. CDR3 bases: TGTGCCAGCTCACCCCGGACAGGGCCCGGAGATGGCTACACCTTC. It yields the protein CASSPRTGPGDGYTF.

V and J are TRBV23-1 and TRBJ2-7; 9 bases are shared with TRBD1. TRBV23-1 is designated an ORF whose function remains uncertain. This CDR3 has 18 residues. Germline trimming cut 8 bases from V and 1 base from J; bases unmatched to any gene: 18. The CDR3, as DNA: TGCGCCAGCCCCCCGGACAGGGGCAAGGGTCGTGGTTCCTACGAGCAGTACTTC. Translating gives CASPPDRGKGRGSYEQYF.

This rearrangement joins TRBV29-1 to TRBJ1-1, with D perhaps matching TRBD1 (6 bases). This CDR3 contains 14 residues. Germline CDR1 and CDR2: SQVTM and ANQGSEA. The ends were cut back, 4 bases at V and 3 bases at J, with 15 bases in the middle. As DNA, the CDR3 is TGCAGCGTTGTGCTCAGGGGTCGGGACACTGAAGCTTTCTTT. Translated: CSVVLRGRDTEAFF.

V is TRBV28 and J is TRBJ2-7; the D gene is possibly TRBD2 (5 bases). V shed 10 bases and J shed 3 bases, with 22 bases lying between them. The CDR3 totals 15 residues. CDR1 is MDHEN and CDR2 is SYDVKM in the germline V gene. The CDR3 reads CATQKERLEDYEQYF. Written as DNA, the CDR3 is TGTGCCACTCAGAAGGAGAGATTGGAGGACTACGAGCAGTACTTC.

This clone was seen just once. The rearrangement joins TRBV7-2 to TRBJ1-2; 7 nucleotides match TRBD1. This CDR3 is built from 14 residues. Per the germline V gene, CDR1 is SGHTA and CDR2 is FQGNSA. Trimming at V came to 5 bases and at J to 8 bases, leaving 11 bases not matched to a gene. The CDR3 DNA reads as TGTGCCAGCAGCCAGGGGACAGAGCCTGAGGGCTACACCTTC. Its translation: CASSQGTEPEGYTF.

The genes are TRBV20-1 and TRBJ2-4; TRBD1 might be the D (7 bases). The CDR3 spans 11 residues. The V gene lost 6 bases and the J gene lost 13 bases, with 16 bases spanning the gap. Germline-derived CDR1 and CDR2 are DFQATT and SNEGSKA (reference sequence). This CDR3 reads CSARGDRPQYF. The CDR3 nucleotides read TGCAGTGCCAGGGGGGACCGGCCGCAGTACTTC.

This chain uses TRBV18 with TRBJ1-3; D remains ambiguous. Germline values: CDR1 KGHSH, CDR2 LQKENI. The CDR3 loop spans 15 amino acids. V was clipped by 3 bases and J by 0 bases, with 9 bases between them. The chain's CDR3 is CASSPVTASGNTIYF. CDR3 coding DNA: TGTGCCAGCTCACCGGTAACAGCCTCTGGAAACACCATATATTTT. The full variable domain, rest sourced from reference TRBV18 and TRBJ1-3, is NAGVMQNPRHLVRRRGQEARLRCSPMKGHSHVYWYRQLPEEGLKFMVYLQKENIIDESGMPKERFSAEFPKEGPSILRIQQVVRGDSAAYFCASSPVTASGNTIYFGEGSWLTVV.

The J gene is TRBJ2-1, the V gene TRBV4-2, with 9 bases fitting TRBD2. This CDR3 has 16 residues. CDR1 and CDR2 (germline): LGHNA, YNFKEQ. V trimming: 0 bases; J trimming: 4 bases; junction bases outside the gene matches: 4. In DNA, the CDR3 is TGTGCCAGCAGCCAAGAGTCTAGCGGGGTTTACAATGAGCAGTTCTTC. This translates into CASSQESSGVYNEQFF.

This rearrangement joins TRBV3-1 (or the pseudogene TRBV3-2) to TRBJ2-7, with D tentatively TRBD2 (5 bases). Between the trimmed V and J ends, which lost 0 bases and 3 bases, there was a span of 12 bases. This CDR3 is 15 amino acids long. Looked up from germline, CDR1 is LGHDT and CDR2 is YNNKEL (reference sequence). For the CDR3, the DNA is TGTGCCAGCAGCCAAGACGGCCTAGCAGACTACGAGCAGTACTTC. Its translation: CASSQDGLADYEQYF.

The chain has TRBV2 and TRBJ1-1; maybe TRBD1 (6 bases). The CDR3 length is 15 residues. Germline CDR1 SNHLY, CDR2 FYNNEI. Trimming removed 7 bases from V and 1 base from J, with 16 bases in between. DNA for the CDR3: TGTGCCAGCAAGGGCAGGGTGGGGGCGAACACTGAAGCTTTCTTT. This encodes CASKGRVGANTEAFF.

The gene calls are TRBV4-3 and TRBJ1-2; 7 nucleotides line up with TRBD1. This CDR3 spans 15 amino acids. Germline V lookup: CDR1 LGHNA, CDR2 YSLEER. Trimming cost V 1 base and J 5 bases; bases outside gene matches: 7. CDR3 sequence: CASSQAGQELYGYTF. DNA for the CDR3: TGCGCCAGCAGCCAAGCCGGACAGGAATTATATGGCTACACCTTC.

This chain joins TRBV2 and TRBJ2-2; D ambiguous. V lost 3 bases to trimming and J lost 3 bases, with 5 bases between them. The CDR3 is made up of 13 amino acids. Looked up from germline, CDR1 is SNHLY and CDR2 is FYNNEI. The DNA for the CDR3 is TGTGCCAGCAGTGACCTCTACACCGGGGAGCTGTTTTTT. Residues: CASSDLYTGELFF.

The chain combines TRBV9 with TRBJ2-7; D is ambiguous. The V gene lost 0 bases and the J gene lost 3 bases, with 13 bases spanning the gap. In germline, CDR1 is SGDLS, CDR2 YYNGEE. This CDR3 is 15 amino acids long. The CDR3 is CASSVGRLPYYEQYF. Here the CDR3 DNA reads TGTGCCAGCAGCGTAGGTCGCCTCCCCTACTACGAGCAGTACTTC.

The CDR3 nucleotides are TGCGCCAGCAGCCAATTCGGACAGGGGGCCTACGAGCAGTACTTC. Translation gives CASSQFGQGAYEQYF. This chain uses TRBV4-1 with TRBJ2-7, with TRBD1 matching over 10 bases. CDR3 length equals 15 residues. With 2 bases clipped from V and 2 bases from J, the junction kept 3 bases outside the gene matches. Germline V gene sequence: CDR1 MGHRA, CDR2 YSYEKL.

The rearrangement joins TRBV30 to TRBJ2-1, with 9 bases fitting TRBD2. Germline V lookup: CDR1 GTSNPN, CDR2 SVGIG (reference sequence). V lost 5 bases to trimming and J lost 8 bases; unmatched junction nucleotides: 10. The CDR3 runs 14 residues. DNA of the CDR3: TGTGCCTGGGCTGGCGGGGGGGAATCCGATGAGCAGTTCTTC. Amino acids: CAWAGGGESDEQFF.